This TCR beta chain comes out of a study of vaccination and CD4 T cells after COVID-19. Study in general: Taking of post-vaccine samples occurred a median approximately 70 days after dose two (range 14 to 241).

Sequence data for DNA of cultured CD4+ T cells were generated by the Oncomine TCR Beta short-read assay. DNA came from CD4+ T cells after culture. TCRdb redid the calling of the PCR reads with MiXCR, one entry per CDR3 protein. The sample shows 15,000 to 20,000 distinct CDR3 sequences, 35% to 40% of them seen only once. The treatment: roughly ten-day PBMC culture with coronavirus spike peptide pools or control peptides (ViraFEST assay). Turning to this clonotype: Its antigen remains unidentified.

The specimen sequenced was CD4+ T cells from blood, cultured in vitro. The sequence was collected from a human donor who had recovered from COVID-19.

This chain's CDR3 is CSARAGRREETQYF. The CDR3 DNA is TGCAGTGCTAGAGCTGGCAGGAGAGAAGAGACCCAGTACTTC. The chain recombines TRBV20-1 with TRBJ2-5; D remains unclear. From germline, CDR1 is DFQATT and CDR2 SNEGSKA (reference sequence). The CDR3 spans 14 residues. V lost 1 base, J lost 3 bases, and 12 bases lay in between.